Below, 31 T cell receptor beta chains from the same sample are listed, as sequenced in a study of spatial heterogeneity in lung cancer. TCRdb itself ran the 5' RACE reads through MiXCR, one entry per CDR3 protein. The data show around 11,000 distinct CDR3 sequences, approximately 6.3% seen once. Regarding time point: sample taken at primary tumor resection. Sample: PBMCs, taken at surgery. Receptor source: a male donor with early-stage non-small cell lung cancer.

This clonotype was observed at least ten times. This rearrangement joins TRBV24-1 to TRBJ2-7; D gene unclear. This CDR3 has 14 residues. The germline gives CDR1 KGHDR, CDR2 SFDVKD. Trimming shortened V by 5 bases and J by 3 bases, and 13 bases separated the two germline ends. The CDR3 DNA reads as TGTGCCACCAGTGCCGCAGTCCTTCACTACGAGCAGTACTTC. Its protein is CATSAAVLHYEQYF.

In this sample, this clonotype turned up many times. J is TRBJ2-5 and V is TRBV27, with a possible D match to TRBD2 (6 bases). Germline CDR1 is MNHEY and CDR2 is SMNVEV (reference sequence). The CDR3 consists of 14 residues. Trimming took off 3 bases at V and 0 bases at J, with 8 bases between the two ends. CDR3 DNA sequence: TGTGCCAGCAGTTTCTGGGGGGACCAAGAGACCCAGTACTTC. Protein: CASSFWGDQETQYF.

This rearrangement joins TRBV28 to TRBJ2-5, with D perhaps TRBD1 (5 bases). CDR1 is MDHEN and CDR2 is SYDVKM in the germline V gene. The CDR3 has 14 residues. Trimming left V 6 bases short and J 0 bases short, with 11 bases between. Here the CDR3 DNA reads TGTGCCAGCAGCCCCAGACAGTACCAAGAGACCCAGTACTTC. It yields the protein CASSPRQYQETQYF.

The chain links TRBV5-6 to TRBJ2-2, with TRBD2 matching 9 bases. The CDR3 loop spans 16 amino acids. The V and J ends lost 4 bases and 6 bases, in that order; junction bases with no gene match: 10. Looked up from germline, CDR1 is SGHDT and CDR2 is YYEEEE. CDR3 in amino acids: CASSMGSGRRSGELFF. In DNA, the CDR3 is TGTGCCAGCAGCATGGGTAGCGGGAGAAGGTCCGGGGAGCTGTTTTTT.

This clonotype was seen a few times. This chain uses TRBV7-2 with TRBJ2-3; the match to TRBD2 covers 8 bases. Germline CDR1 is SGHTA and CDR2 is FQGNSA. V lost 5 bases, J lost 2 bases, and 6 bases stayed unmatched. CDR3 size: 15 residues. CDR3 nucleotides: TGTGCCAGCAGCCGCACGGGACTAGTCACAGATACGCAGTATTTT. It is translated as CASSRTGLVTDTQYF. Together with reference TRBV7-2 and TRBJ2-3, the CDR3 gives the full variable domain: GAGVSQSPSNKVTEKGKDVELRCDPISGHTALYWYRQSLGQGLEFLIYFQGNSAPDKSGLPSDRFSAERTGGSVSTLTIQRTQQEDSAVYLCASSRTGLVTDTQYFGPGTRLTVL.

V and J are TRBV20-1 and TRBJ2-4, with 9 bases that match TRBD2. The germline V gene encodes CDR1 DFQATT and CDR2 SNEGSKA (reference sequence). CDR3 length: 15 amino acids. V dropped 5 bases and J dropped 5; count of bases not matched to a gene: 10. The CDR3 here is CSAVRGGARENIQYF. The CDR3 coding sequence is TGCAGTGCTGTGCGCGGGGGGGCGAGAGAAAACATTCAGTACTTC.

For this clonotype: This may be a read error: a much more frequent sequence differs by one nucleotide. This chain joins TRBV18 and TRBJ1-3; D is possibly TRBD1 (5 bases). The CDR3 has 14 residues. Germline V gives CDR1 KGHSH, CDR2 LQKENI. CDR3 DNA sequence: TGTGTCAGCTCACAGGACATCTCTGGAAACACCATATATTTT. This translates into CVSSQDISGNTIYF.

The chain carries TRBV28 and TRBJ2-2, with 10 nucleotides matching TRBD1. V shed 7 bases, J shed 6 bases, and the junction held 8 bases outside the gene matches. This CDR3 is built from 15 residues. Germline lookup yields CDR1 MDHEN and CDR2 SYDVKM. CDR3 DNA: TGTGCCAGCACCCCCCTGGGACAGGGGTCCGGGGAGCTGTTTTTT. Its protein product is CASTPLGQGSGELFF.

This clonotype was observed a few times. V is TRBV7-8 and J is TRBJ1-1; no reliable D call. Germline V CDR1 and CDR2: SGHVS, FQNEAQ. V shed 0 bases and J shed 0 bases, with 14 bases lying between them. The length of the CDR3 is 17 residues. The CDR3 reads CASSLAGGRRMNTEAFF. CDR3 DNA sequence: TGTGCCAGCAGCTTAGCGGGCGGGAGAAGGATGAACACTGAAGCTTTCTTT.

By sample fraction, this clonotype is medium-sized. This chain connects TRBV29-1 to TRBJ1-4, with TRBD1 as a possible D gene (6 bases). In germline, CDR1 is SQVTM, CDR2 ANQGSEA. CDR3 size: 11 residues. Trimming took off 0 bases at V and 13 bases at J, with 9 bases between the two ends. As DNA, the CDR3 is TGCAGCGTTGAAGATGTGGGGGCACTGTTTTTT. Protein product: CSVEDVGALFF.

This clonotype is judged medium-sized. The chain employs TRBV5-4 and TRBJ2-1, with D possibly matching TRBD2 (5 bases). The CDR3 loop spans 17 amino acids. Germline V gene sequence: CDR1 SGHNT, CDR2 YYREEE (reference sequence). V was shortened by 0 bases and J by 7 bases, with 20 bases between the two germline ends. This CDR3 is CASSLVRRTALRNEQFF. The CDR3 nucleotides are TGTGCCAGCAGCTTGGTCCGGAGGACTGCTTTACGGAATGAGCAGTTCTTC.

This clonotype was seen ten or more times. The gene calls are TRBV20-1 and TRBJ2-7; 8 bases fit TRBD2. Germline CDR1 DFQATT, CDR2 SNEGSKA (reference sequence). This CDR3 has 15 residues. J was trimmed by 5 bases and V by 3 bases; bases with no gene match: 12. The CDR3 DNA reads TGCAGTGCTAGCTTGACTAGCGCACAAGAGGACGAGCAGTACTTC. Amino acids: CSASLTSAQEDEQYF.

At least ten counts were recorded for this clonotype. This chain joins TRBV20-1 and TRBJ1-2; D possibly corresponds to TRBD1 (5 bases). The V end was cut by 1 base, the J end by 6 bases, with 12 bases between. The CDR3 is 13 amino acids. Germline loops: CDR1 DFQATT, CDR2 SNEGSKA (reference sequence). In DNA, the CDR3 is TGCAGTGCTAGAGTTCAGGGAGAGGATGGCTACACCTTC. Its translation is CSARVQGEDGYTF.

This clonotype was seen at least ten times. CDR3 bases: TGTGCCAGCAGCTCCCTAGCGGGAGGGGAAGATACGCAGTATTTT. Protein sequence: CASSSLAGGEDTQYF. The chain employs TRBV13 and TRBJ2-3; 12 nucleotides match TRBD2. The CDR3 loop spans 15 amino acids. The junction had 4 bases not matched to a gene; V was cut back by 4 bases and J by 5 bases. Germline V gene lookup returns CDR1 PRHDT and CDR2 FYEKMQ (reference sequence).

This clonotype was picked up many times. V gene TRBV29-1 combines with J gene TRBJ2-1; D uncertain. Germline assignment: CDR1 SQVTM and CDR2 ANQGSEA. Trimming took 1 base from V and 0 from J, leaving 4 bases between them. There are 13 residues in the CDR3. CDR3: CSVEVSSYNEQFF. CDR3 nucleotide sequence: TGCAGCGTTGAAGTTAGCTCCTACAATGAGCAGTTCTTC.

This chain uses TRBV12-3 or TRBV12-4 with TRBJ1-3; TRBD1 might be the D (6 bases). The V end lost 0 bases, the J end lost 0 bases, and 9 bases lay between the germline ends. The CDR3 has 16 amino acids. The DNA for the CDR3 is TGTGCCAGCAGTTTAGCGGGACAAAGCTCTGGAAACACCATATATTTT. It codes for CASSLAGQSSGNTIYF.

V and J are TRBV5-6 and TRBJ1-4; D unclear. The germline gives CDR1 SGHDT, CDR2 YYEEEE. CDR3 length: 13 amino acids. Trimming took 4 bases from V and 8 from J, leaving 12 bases between them. The CDR3 loop is CASSLWIGEKLFF. The CDR3 DNA reads TGTGCCAGCAGCCTCTGGATCGGGGAAAAACTGTTTTTT.

J is TRBJ2-1 and V is TRBV19; D not resolved. Germline assignment: CDR1 LNHDA and CDR2 SQIVND (reference sequence). With 3 bases removed from V and 9 bases from J, the gap between germline ends came to 12 bases. CDR3 length: 13 amino acids. CDR3 sequence (DNA): TGTGCCAGTAGTATCGGTCGATCCGGTGAGCAGTTCTTC. Its translation is CASSIGRSGEQFF.

This clonotype counts as medium-sized. The rearrangement uses TRBV19 and TRBJ1-2; D gene unclear. With 9 bases removed from V and 2 bases from J, the gap between germline ends came to 10 bases. CDR1 and CDR2 (germline): LNHDA, SQIVND (reference sequence). This CDR3 contains 12 residues. Here the CDR3 reads CASSAANYGYTF. For the CDR3, the DNA is TGTGCCAGCTCCGCGGCCAACTATGGCTACACCTTC.

This clonotype was observed many times. V gene TRBV28 combines with J gene TRBJ2-2, with 8 bases identical to TRBD2. This CDR3 has 14 amino acids. CDR1 MDHEN and CDR2 SYDVKM come from the germline V gene. Germline trimming cut 6 bases from V and 1 base from J; bases unmatched to any gene: 1. The CDR3 spells CASRLAENTGELFF. The CDR3 region has the DNA TGTGCCAGCAGACTAGCGGAGAACACCGGGGAGCTGTTTTTT. Supplemented by reference TRBV28 and TRBJ2-2, the full variable domain reads DVKVTQSSRYLVKRTGEKVFLECVQDMDHENMFWYRQDPGLGLRLIYFSYDVKMKEKGDIPEGYSVSREKKERFSLILESASTNQTSMYLCASRLAENTGELFFGEGSRLTVL.

This clonotype was observed many times. This sequence joins TRBV11-2 and TRBJ1-6, with D possibly TRBD1 on 5 matching bases. Germline assignment: CDR1 SGHAT and CDR2 FQNNGV. Trimming removed 5 bases from V and 7 bases from J, with 15 bases in between. This CDR3 contains 15 residues. The CDR3 DNA reads TGTGCCAGCAGCCGGGACCGATTTCCCAATTCACCCCTCCACTTT. It specifies CASSRDRFPNSPLHF.

By share of the sample, this clonotype is medium-sized. This chain links TRBV4-3 with TRBJ1-5; D uncertain. The germline V gene encodes CDR1 LGHNA and CDR2 YSLEER. This CDR3 is built from 14 residues. V was clipped by 0 bases and J by 0 bases, with 3 bases between them. The CDR3 bases are TGCGCCAGCAGCCAAGAATTTAGCAATCAGCCCCAGCATTTT. The encoded protein is CASSQEFSNQPQHF.

This clonotype was detected only a few times. The gene calls are TRBV6-5 and TRBJ2-6; no clear D gene. There are 14 residues in the CDR3. Trimming stripped 9 bases from V and 0 bases from J, with 9 bases between. In germline, CDR1 is MNHEY, CDR2 SVGAGI. CDR3: CASMDSSGANVLTF. The DNA of the CDR3 is TGTGCCAGTATGGATAGCTCTGGGGCCAACGTCCTGACTTTC.

The chain combines TRBV6-1 with TRBJ2-7; 9 bases align to TRBD2. Germline lookup yields CDR1 MNHNS and CDR2 SASEGT. Trimming cost V 4 bases and J 2 bases; bases outside gene matches: 3. This CDR3 spans 14 amino acids. DNA of the CDR3: TGTGCCAGCAGTGCCTTAGCGGGGGCCTACGAGCAGTACTTC. It translates to CASSALAGAYEQYF.

This clonotype was counted many times. The chain recombines TRBV10-3 with TRBJ1-5; D is unclear. CDR1 ENHRY and CDR2 SYGVKD come from the germline V gene. Trimming left V 6 bases short and J 7 bases short, with 10 bases between. The CDR3 sequence is 12 residues long. The CDR3 spells CAIREGDQPQHF. DNA for the CDR3: TGTGCCATCAGGGAAGGCGACCAGCCCCAGCATTTT.

This clonotype has just a few counts. This sequence joins TRBV19 and TRBJ2-4; D possibly corresponds to TRBD1 (6 bases). V was trimmed by 9 bases and J by 2 bases, leaving 23 bases between them. The germline V gene encodes CDR1 LNHDA and CDR2 SQIVND (reference sequence). The CDR3 spans 17 residues. Here the CDR3 DNA reads TGTGCCAGCGGCCCTCCACAGGGAGTCAGGACCAAAAACATTCAGTACTTC. Its translation is CASGPPQGVRTKNIQYF.

The genes are TRBV28 and TRBJ1-2; D is uncertain. The germline V gene encodes CDR1 MDHEN and CDR2 SYDVKM. Trimming took off 5 bases at V and 5 bases at J, with 15 bases between the two ends. The CDR3 covers 14 residues. The CDR3 nucleotides read TGTGCCAGCAGTATATCAGACTCTAGGTATGGCTACACCTTC. It codes for CASSISDSRYGYTF.

The sample holds many counts of this clonotype. This rearrangement joins TRBV5-1 to TRBJ2-7; 10 nucleotides agree with TRBD2. The germline gives CDR1 SGHRS, CDR2 YFSETQ. V lost 1 base and J lost 1; bases outside the gene matches: 5. The CDR3 consists of 16 residues. The CDR3 region is CASSLYSSGSSYEQYF. Here the CDR3 DNA reads TGCGCCAGCAGCTTGTATTCTAGCGGGAGTTCCTACGAGCAGTACTTC.

In its sample, this clonotype was seen many times. V is TRBV7-2 and J is TRBJ2-1; D is perhaps TRBD1 (6 bases). V lost 1 base to trimming and J lost 8 bases, with 15 bases between them. This CDR3 contains 15 residues. From germline, CDR1 is SGHTA and CDR2 FQGNSA. DNA for the CDR3: TGTGCCAGCAGCTTAGGTCAGGGGAAGGGGTATGAGCAGTTCTTC. Its protein is CASSLGQGKGYEQFF.

As to this clonotype: A clone one base away is much larger, so this may be a read error. The CDR3 does not close with the conserved phenylalanine or tryptophan, likely indicating a read error. The chain joins TRBV29-1 to TRBJ2-2, with D unresolved. V lost 3 bases and J 4 bases, leaving 3 bases between the germline ends. This CDR3 spans 11 amino acids. Germline values: CDR1 SQVTM, CDR2 ANQGSEA. CDR3 sequence reads: CSVDSTGELFS. DNA for the CDR3: TGCAGCGTTGACAGCACCGGGGAGCTGTTTTCT.

This clonotype has more than one count but fewer than ten. The chain has TRBV11-2 and TRBJ2-3, with 8 nucleotides matching TRBD2. Trimming at V came to 3 bases and at J to 2 bases, leaving 4 bases not matched to a gene. The CDR3 length is 15 residues. Germline assignment: CDR1 SGHAT and CDR2 FQNNGV. This CDR3 is CASSFRAGVTDTQYF. The CDR3 DNA reads as TGTGCCAGCAGCTTCCGAGCGGGAGTCACAGATACGCAGTATTTT. Together with reference TRBV11-2 and TRBJ2-3, the CDR3 gives the full variable domain: EAGVAQSPRYKIIEKRQSVAFWCNPISGHATLYWYQQILGQGPKLLIQFQNNGVVDDSQLPKDRFSAERLKGVDSTLKIQPAKLEDSAVYLCASSFRAGVTDTQYFGPGTRLTVL.